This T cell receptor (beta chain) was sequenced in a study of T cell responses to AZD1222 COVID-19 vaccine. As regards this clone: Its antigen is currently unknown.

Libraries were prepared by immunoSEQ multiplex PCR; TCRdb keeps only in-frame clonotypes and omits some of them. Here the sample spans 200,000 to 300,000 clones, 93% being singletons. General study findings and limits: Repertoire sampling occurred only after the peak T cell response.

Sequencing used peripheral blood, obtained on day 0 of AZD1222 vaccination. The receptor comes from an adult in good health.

The CDR3 loop is CASSFGQPNYGYTF. The CDR3 coding sequence is TGTGCCAGCAGTTTCGGGCAGCCTAACTATGGCTACACCTTC. The chain couples TRBV28 to TRBJ1-2; D remains ambiguous. Per the germline V gene, CDR1 is MDHEN and CDR2 is SYDVKM. The CDR3 extends over 14 amino acids. V was clipped by 3 bases and J by 0 bases, with 8 bases between them.